This T cell receptor (beta chain) was documented in a study of shared clonotypes between healthy human individuals. With respect to this clone: The identical CDR3 is also encoded by other nucleotide sequences in the sample.

Germline CDR1 is SGHNT and CDR2 is YYREEE (reference sequence). The CDR3 is made up of 15 amino acids. V was clipped by 2 bases and J by 0 bases, with 12 bases between them. The repertoire was sequenced with immunoSEQ multiplex PCR; TCRdb's copy has only in-frame clones and lacks some. Among around 1.4 million clones listed, approximately 98.5% were seen once. The genes are TRBV5-4 and TRBJ2-7, with no clear D. This TCR derives from a man aged 25 to 45 in good health. Sequences were obtained from naive CD4+ T cells sorted from blood. The subset is: CD45RA+ positively selected. The CDR3 loop is CASSLEAGSSYEQYF. The CDR3 nucleotides read TGTGCCAGCAGCTTAGAGGCTGGTAGCTCCTACGAGCAGTACTTC.